This is a list of T cell receptor beta chains from one sample in a study of OX40 agonist ivuxolimab in advanced cancers. Profiling relied on immunoSEQ multiplex PCR, and the TCRdb table lists in-frame clones only, not all of them. The sample lists some 54,000 clones, about 80% occurring once. The material was CD4+ or CD8+ T cells sorted from blood, obtained in a trial of the OX40 agonist ivuxolimab. The source is an adult with an advanced solid tumor such as melanoma, head and neck, liver or kidney cancer. Each CDR3 is given with its conserved first and last residue. A D gene is named only where the DNA matches it firmly. A clone size is listed for some rows: how often the clone was seen (once, few, many), or a class if it is expanded.

>-|TRBV23-1|12|-|TRBJ2-3
CATREGTDTQYF
TGCGCCACCAGGGAAGGCACAGATACGCAGTATTTT
>-|TRBV2|16|-|TRBJ1-5
CASSQRSGGGNQPQHF
TGTGCCAGCAGTCAGAGATCGGGGGGCGGCAATCAGCCCCAGCATTTT
>-|TRBV18|19|TRBD1|TRBJ2-6
CASSPSPGQGVSGANVLTF
TGTGCCAGCTCACCATCACCGGGACAGGGGGTTTCTGGGGCCAACGTCCTGACTTTC
>-|TRBV30|11|-|TRBJ2-3
CAWGSTDTQYF
TGTGCCTGGGGGTCCACAGATACGCAGTATTTT
>-|TRBV5-4|16|TRBD1|TRBJ1-1
CASSLYRDSRNTEAFF
TGTGCCAGCAGCTTGTACAGGGACAGTCGGAACACTGAAGCTTTCTTT
>-|TRBV5-8|15|-|TRBJ1-5
CASSLWGKSNQPQHF
TGTGCCAGCAGCCTTTGGGGGAAGAGCAATCAGCCCCAGCATTTT
>-|TRBV11-2|17|-|TRBJ1-1
CASRQAYSLTMNTEAFF
TGTGCCAGCAGGCAGGCTTACAGCCTGACCATGAACACTGAAGCTTTCTTT
>-|TRBV28|16|-|TRBJ1-1
CASSPILWRRNTEAFF
TGTGCCAGCAGTCCCATTCTCTGGCGGCGGAACACTGAAGCTTTCTTT
>few|TRBV18|14|TRBD2|TRBJ2-7
CASSPVREFSEQYF
TGTGCCAGCTCACCAGTGCGGGAGTTTAGTGAGCAGTACTTC
>-|TRBV18|15|-|TRBJ1-5
CASSPTGTENQPQHF
TGTGCCAGCTCACCAACCGGGACGGAGAATCAGCCCCAGCATTTT
>once|TRBV5-1|19|TRBD1|TRBJ1-1
CASSFSPPGQGNMNTEAFF
TGCGCCAGCAGCTTCAGCCCGCCAGGACAGGGGAACATGAACACTGAAGCTTTCTTT
>-|TRBV5-4|14|-|TRBJ1-1
CASSFGQRNTEAFF
TGTGCCAGCAGCTTTGGACAGAGGAACACTGAAGCTTTCTTT
>-|TRBV10-1|13|-|TRBJ1-2
CASSAPGSYGYTF
TGCGCCAGCAGCGCCCCCGGGAGTTATGGCTACACCTTC
>-|TRBV15|16|TRBD1|TRBJ2-2
CATSRVPGQGSGELFF
TGTGCCACCAGCAGAGTTCCGGGACAGGGGTCCGGGGAGCTGTTTTTT
>-|TRBV5-1|14|-|TRBJ1-4
CASSGGRSNEKLFF
TGCGCCAGCAGCGGAGGACGGAGTAATGAAAAACTGTTTTTT
>-|TRBV30|12|-|TRBJ1-5
CAWSRGSQPQHF
TGTGCCTGGAGTCGGGGGAGTCAGCCCCAGCATTTT
>-|TRBV9|14|-|TRBJ1-2
CASSVGTSPYGYTF
TGTGCCAGCAGCGTAGGTACGTCCCCCTATGGCTACACCTTC
>-|TRBV7-3|14|TRBD2|TRBJ2-3
CASSSGTSVDTQYF
TGTGCCAGCAGCTCCGGGACTAGCGTCGACACGCAGTATTTT
>-|TRBV18|15|-|TRBJ2-7
CASSPSGGGNYEQYF
TGTGCCAGCTCACCGTCCGGGGGAGGCAACTACGAGCAGTACTTC
>-|TRBV5-1|13|-|TRBJ2-5
CASSFGGKETQYF
TGCGCCAGCAGCTTTGGCGGAAAAGAGACCCAGTACTTC
>-|TRBV5-1|16|TRBD2|TRBJ2-1
CASSLITSGVNNEQFF
TGCGCCAGCAGCTTGATCACTAGCGGGGTAAACAATGAGCAGTTCTTC
>-|TRBV19|14|-|TRBJ2-5
CASSSNRGAETQYF
TGTGCCAGTAGTTCGAATCGGGGGGCGGAGACCCAGTACTTC
>-|TRBV5-1|17|TRBD1|TRBJ1-2
CASSFGRQGFYNYGYTF
TGCGCCAGCAGCTTCGGTCGACAGGGATTTTATAACTATGGCTACACCTTC
>-|TRBV11-2|14|-|TRBJ2-7
CASSLYRDNHEQYF
TGTGCCAGCAGCTTATACAGGGATAACCACGAGCAGTACTTC
>-|TRBV10-3|15|-|TRBJ1-1
CAISEFGTGNTEAFF
TGTGCCATCAGTGAGTTTGGGACGGGGAACACTGAAGCTTTCTTT
>-|TRBV5-1|16|TRBD2|TRBJ2-1
CASSVRPGLAENEQFF
TGCGCCAGCAGCGTGAGACCGGGACTAGCTGAGAATGAGCAGTTCTTC
>once|TRBV6-1|13|-|TRBJ2-5
CASRRGVQETQYF
TGTGCCAGCAGGAGGGGGGTACAAGAGACCCAGTACTTC
>many|TRBV19|15|-|TRBJ1-2
CASSISAGAGYGYTF
TGTGCCAGTAGTATATCGGCAGGGGCAGGCTATGGCTACACCTTC
>-|TRBV27|16|-|TRBJ1-3
CASSLSFGSSGNTIYF
TGTGCCAGCAGTTTATCTTTCGGGAGCTCTGGAAACACCATATATTTT
>-|TRBV5-1|15|-|TRBJ2-3
CASSLEFRTTDTQYF
TGCGCCAGCAGCTTGGAGTTCAGGACCACAGATACGCAGTATTTT
>once|TRBV18|15|-|TRBJ1-2
CASSPGIGVPYGYTF
TGTGCCAGCTCACCTGGGATAGGTGTCCCCTATGGCTACACCTTC
>few|TRBV7-9|13|TRBD1|TRBJ2-1
CASSLDTGGQQFF
TGTGCCAGCAGCTTAGACACAGGGGGCCAGCAGTTCTTC
>-|TRBV18|14|-|TRBJ1-3
CASSPQGSGNTIYF
TGTGCCAGCTCACCACAGGGTTCTGGAAACACCATATATTTT
>-|TRBV7-9|11|-|TRBJ1-1
CASSLGGEAFF
TGTGCCAGCAGCTTAGGCGGAGAAGCTTTCTTT
>-|TRBV30|13|-|TRBJ1-5
CAWSAGGYQPQHF
TGTGCCTGGAGTGCCGGCGGTTATCAGCCCCAGCATTTT
>-|TRBV11-2|13|-|TRBJ2-2
CASSLQTVGELFF
TGTGCCAGCAGCTTACAAACGGTCGGGGAGCTGTTTTTT
>-|TRBV9|16|-|TRBJ2-1
CASSVDPGEDGGEQFF
TGTGCCAGCAGCGTCGACCCTGGGGAGGACGGGGGTGAGCAGTTCTTC
>once|TRBV28|13|-|TRBJ1-2
CASCGVLNYGYTF
TGTGCCAGCTGCGGGGTCCTTAACTATGGCTACACCTTC
>-|TRBV5-1|15|-|TRBJ1-5
CASSVGDRSNQPQHF
TGCGCCAGCAGCGTGGGGGACCGAAGCAATCAGCCCCAGCATTTT
>-|TRBV19|13|-|TRBJ2-1
CASSRPGADEQFF
TGTGCCAGTAGTAGGCCCGGCGCGGATGAGCAGTTCTTC
>-|TRBV19|12|-|TRBJ1-5
CASSPRNQPQHF
TGTGCCAGTAGCCCGAGAAATCAGCCCCAGCATTTT
>-|TRBV19|14|TRBD1|TRBJ1-4
CASIYRQGAEKLFF
TGTGCCAGTATCTACCGACAGGGGGCTGAAAAACTGTTTTTT